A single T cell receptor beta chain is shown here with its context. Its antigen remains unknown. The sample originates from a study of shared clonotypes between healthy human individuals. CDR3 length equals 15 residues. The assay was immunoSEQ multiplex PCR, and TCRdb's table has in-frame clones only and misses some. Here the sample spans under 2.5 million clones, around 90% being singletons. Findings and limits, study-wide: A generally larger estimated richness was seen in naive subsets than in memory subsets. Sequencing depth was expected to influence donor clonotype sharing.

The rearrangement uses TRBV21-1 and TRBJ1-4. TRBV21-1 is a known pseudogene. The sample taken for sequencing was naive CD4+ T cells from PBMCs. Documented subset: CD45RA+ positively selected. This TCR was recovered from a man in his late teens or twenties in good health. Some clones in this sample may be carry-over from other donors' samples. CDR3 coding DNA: TGCCAAGGGGGGGACGCAACTACAACTAATGAAAAACTGTTTTTT. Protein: CQGGDATTTNEKLFF.